Shown below are 27 T cell receptor beta chains from a single sample sequenced in a study of early T cells in non-severe SARS-CoV-2 infection. TCRdb reanalysed the 5' RACE reads using MiXCR and keeps one entry per CDR3 protein. The data contain 50,000 to 70,000 distinct CDR3 sequences, roughly an eighth of them singletons. Specimen: whole blood. The receptors stem from an adult who was a healthcare worker with PCR-confirmed SARS-CoV-2 infection or an uninfected control (not recorded which).

This chain connects TRBV29-1 to TRBJ2-7; D gene uncertain. Deletions cut 3 bases from V and 0 bases from J, with 3 bases between. The CDR3 consists of 11 residues. Germline CDR1 SQVTM, CDR2 ANQGSEA. The CDR3 is CSVDNSYEQYF. In nucleotides, the CDR3 is TGCAGCGTTGACAACTCCTACGAGCAGTACTTC.

A few counts support this clonotype. The chain joins TRBV4-2 to TRBJ1-1; D call uncertain. The CDR3 covers 14 residues. Germline CDR1 reads LGHNA; CDR2 reads YNFKEQ. Trimming stripped 4 bases from V and 4 bases from J, with 13 bases between. The CDR3 loop is CASSPGVRSTEAFF. CDR3 coding DNA: TGTGCCAGCAGCCCGGGAGTACGGAGCACTGAAGCTTTCTTT.

This clonotype has a count of ten or more. V usage is TRBV20-1 and J usage is TRBJ1-4; TRBD1 matches 11 bases. Trimming cost V 0 bases and J 5 bases; bases outside gene matches: 20. The CDR3 totals 21 residues. CDR1 is DFQATT and CDR2 is SNEGSKA in the germline V gene (reference sequence). CDR3 bases: TGCAGTGCTAGAGATCGGGGGACAGGGGGATCGCGTTCGTATTGGAATGAAAAACTGTTTTTT. Its translation: CSARDRGTGGSRSYWNEKLFF.

This clonotype was picked up many times. CDR3 coding DNA: TGCAGCGTTGAAAGCGGGGAGGAGGGTACGCAGTATTTT. Translation: CSVESGEEGTQYF. The chain uses TRBV29-1 and TRBJ2-3; the match to TRBD2 covers 7 bases. Unmatched junction bases numbered 7, after V lost 2 bases and J lost 8 bases. Germline CDR1 SQVTM, CDR2 ANQGSEA. The CDR3 totals 13 residues.

This clonotype was counted ten times or more. At one end the junction does not follow the germline gene, possibly because of a read error. The chain recombines TRBV20-1 with TRBJ1-4, with D tentatively TRBD1 (5 bases). Germline lookup yields CDR1 DFQATT and CDR2 SNEGSKA (reference sequence). The CDR3 has 13 residues. The CDR3 reads CSASRTTNEKLFF. Written as DNA, the CDR3 is TGCAGTGCTAGTCGGACAACTAATGAAAAACTTTTTTTT.

The chain combines TRBV18 with TRBJ1-1; D ambiguous. The CDR3 totals 15 residues. V was shortened by 3 bases and J by 1 base, with 12 bases between the two germline ends. Germline-derived CDR1 and CDR2 are KGHSH and LQKENI. As DNA, the CDR3 is TGTGCCAGCTCACCTACACCCAGAGAGAACACTGAAGCTTTCTTT. Its protein product is CASSPTPRENTEAFF.

This clonotype appeared many times. V gene TRBV6-2 or TRBV6-3 combines with J gene TRBJ1-1; D unclear. Trimming took off 2 bases at V and 0 bases at J, with 13 bases between the two ends. This CDR3 comprises 16 residues. The germline V gene encodes CDR1 MNHEY and CDR2 SVGEGT. The CDR3 DNA reads TGTGCCAGCAGTTACCGAGTCTCTCAGGTGAACACTGAAGCTTTCTTT. It encodes CASSYRVSQVNTEAFF.

The rearrangement joins TRBV12-3 or TRBV12-4 to TRBJ2-3; 7 nucleotides line up with TRBD1. The CDR3 length is 15 residues. With 5 bases clipped from V and 4 bases from J, the junction kept 9 bases outside the gene matches. The CDR3 DNA sequence: TGTGCCAGCAGTGAACATCTTACAGGGGCAGATACGCAGTATTTT. Its translation: CASSEHLTGADTQYF.

The chain carries TRBV11-2 and TRBJ1-2; 8 nucleotides match TRBD1. Germline V gene data show CDR1 as SGHAT and CDR2 as FQNNGV. This CDR3 is built from 15 residues. V was clipped by 5 bases and J by 1 base; unmatched bases: 6. Here the CDR3 DNA reads TGTGCCAGCAGCGTAGGGACAGGACTTAACTATGGCTACACCTTC. Protein product: CASSVGTGLNYGYTF.

Ten or more counts support this clonotype. The rearrangement links TRBV12-3 or TRBV12-4 to TRBJ2-7; the match to TRBD2 covers 11 bases. CDR3 length: 13 residues. The V gene end was trimmed by 8 bases and the J gene end by 1 base; junction bases not matched to a gene: 1. For the CDR3, the DNA is TGTGCCAGCCGACTAGCGGGATCCTACGAGCAGTACTTC. It translates to CASRLAGSYEQYF.

The table lists this clonotype with a few counts. The chain links TRBV5-1 to TRBJ1-3; D might be TRBD1 (5 bases). Germline V gene data show CDR1 as SGHRS and CDR2 as YFSETQ. This CDR3 is 14 amino acids long. Trimming removed 4 bases from V and 0 bases from J, with 8 bases in between. CDR3 amino acids: CASSGGSSGNTIYF. The CDR3 DNA is TGCGCCAGCAGCGGGGGGAGCTCTGGAAACACCATATATTTT.

This chain uses TRBV30 with TRBJ1-1; D unclear. The germline V and J ends were trimmed by 2 bases and 11 bases, with 21 bases remaining between them. The CDR3 loop spans 14 amino acids. Per germline, CDR1 GTSNPN and CDR2 SVGIG (reference sequence). The CDR3 DNA follows: TGTGCCTGGAGTCCTCCAACTTCATTCGAGAAGGCTTTCTTT. Its translation: CAWSPPTSFEKAFF.

The rearrangement joins TRBV30 to TRBJ2-1; D is ambiguous. The CDR3 is 12 amino acids. Between the trimmed V and J ends, which lost 2 bases and 9 bases, there was a span of 11 bases. Germline CDR1 is GTSNPN and CDR2 is SVGIG (reference sequence). The CDR3 region is CAWSPLVSEQFF. The DNA of the CDR3 is TGTGCCTGGAGTCCGTTAGTCAGTGAGCAGTTCTTC.

This clonotype has a single count. The chain links TRBV29-1 to TRBJ1-4; 7 bases agree with TRBD1. Germline assignment: CDR1 SQVTM and CDR2 ANQGSEA. The CDR3 runs 12 residues. The V segment lost 4 bases and the J segment 6 bases; nucleotides outside the gene matches: 2. The CDR3, as DNA: TGCAGCGTTGGACAGGGCGATGAAAAACTGTTTTTT. Translated, it gives CSVGQGDEKLFF. Full variable domain (remainder filled in from reference TRBV29-1 and TRBJ1-4): SAVISQKPSRDICQRGTSLTIQCQVDSQVTMMFWYRQQPGQSLTLIATANQGSEATYESGFVIDKFPISRPNLTFSTLTVSNMSPEDSSIYLCSVGQGDEKLFFGSGTQLSVL.

This clonotype appeared a few times. The chain employs TRBV2 and TRBJ1-2; the D gene is possibly TRBD1 (5 bases). Looked up from germline, CDR1 is SNHLY and CDR2 is FYNNEI. The germline V and J ends were trimmed by 3 bases and 0 bases, with 14 bases remaining between them. This CDR3 spans 16 amino acids. CDR3 protein: CASSDGAGSTNYGYTF. DNA of the CDR3: TGTGCCAGCAGTGATGGGGCAGGGAGCACTAACTATGGCTACACCTTC. The full variable domain, completed using reference TRBV2 and TRBJ1-2, is EPEVTQTPSHQVTQMGQEVILRCVPISNHLYFYWYRQILGQKVEFLVSFYNNEISEKSEIFDDQFSVERPDGSNFTLKIRSTKLEDSAMYFCASSDGAGSTNYGYTFGSGTRLTVV.

The V and J genes are TRBV20-1 and TRBJ2-3; 8 positions agree with TRBD2. The CDR3 runs 15 residues. Germline trimming cut 6 bases from V and 0 bases from J; bases unmatched to any gene: 8. Germline loops: CDR1 DFQATT, CDR2 SNEGSKA (reference sequence). CDR3: CSALGSGSSTDTQYF. CDR3 nucleotide sequence: TGCAGTGCCCTCGGCAGCGGGAGTAGCACAGATACGCAGTATTTT.

DNA of the CDR3: TGCAGCGTTACCGGGGATGGGGGATACAATGAGCAGTTCTTC. Its protein is CSVTGDGGYNEQFF. The chain joins TRBV29-1 to TRBJ2-1; D assignment may be TRBD1 or TRBD2 (5 bases each). Trimming removed 5 bases at V and 4 bases at J, with 15 bases between. The CDR3 length is 14 residues. Germline CDR1 and CDR2: SQVTM and ANQGSEA.

This clonotype was seen at least ten times. The J gene is TRBJ1-2, the V gene TRBV7-8; the D gene is possibly TRBD1 (5 bases). Germline V gives CDR1 SGHVS, CDR2 FQNEAQ. The CDR3 is made up of 15 amino acids. V was cut by 0 bases and J by 4 bases, with 12 bases left in between. CDR3 in DNA: TGTGCCAGCAGCTTAGCCCAGGACACAGGCTATGGCTACACCTTC. Its protein is CASSLAQDTGYGYTF.

With respect to this clonotype: One end of the junction is discordant with germline, which a read error may explain. The V call is TRBV6-1, the J call TRBJ1-6; D is uncertain. CDR1 and CDR2 from the germline V gene are MNHNS and SASEGT. This CDR3 is 14 amino acids long. CDR3 sequence (DNA): TGTGCCAGCAGTCGAAGCTCCTATAATTCACCCCTCCCTTTT. It yields the protein CASSRSSYNSPLPF.

This clonotype was observed at least ten times. The V gene is TRBV7-8, the J gene TRBJ2-5, with TRBD2 matching 8 bases. The V segment lost 4 bases and the J segment 5 bases; nucleotides outside the gene matches: 12. This CDR3 comprises 16 residues. CDR1 SGHVS and CDR2 FQNEAQ come from the germline V gene. The CDR3 region has the DNA TGTGCCAGCAGCTCCACCCTCGAGGGACTAGAGGAGACCCAGTACTTC. Its translation is CASSSTLEGLEETQYF.

This clonotype was observed many times. This chain uses TRBV4-1 with TRBJ2-1; no definite D call. This CDR3 comprises 14 residues. Trimming took off 5 bases at V and 5 bases at J, with 13 bases between the two ends. Germline V gene lookup returns CDR1 MGHRA and CDR2 YSYEKL. The CDR3, as DNA: TGCGCCAGCAGCTCGTTTACCGGACACAATGAGCAGTTCTTC. This codes for CASSSFTGHNEQFF.

There are many counts of this clonotype. The rearrangement links TRBV6-1 to TRBJ2-7; 10 bases match TRBD1. From germline, CDR1 is MNHNS and CDR2 SASEGT. The CDR3 is 14 residues long. V was pared by 7 bases and J by 3 bases, with 6 bases of the junction left unmatched. This chain's CDR3 is CASNRDRGRYEQYF. Here the CDR3 DNA reads TGTGCCAGCAACCGGGACAGGGGACGCTACGAGCAGTACTTC.

This chain connects TRBV30 to TRBJ1-5; D not certain. CDR3 length equals 13 residues. Germline values: CDR1 GTSNPN, CDR2 SVGIG (reference sequence). V shed 3 bases and J shed 0 bases, with 6 bases lying between them. The CDR3 DNA is TGTGCCTGGAGGGGGAATAGCAATCAGCCCCAGCATTTT. This translates into CAWRGNSNQPQHF.

In this sample, this clonotype turned up a few times. This rearrangement joins TRBV2 to TRBJ2-7, with 13 nucleotides matching TRBD2. The CDR3 runs 17 residues. V dropped 3 bases and J dropped 0; count of bases not matched to a gene: 5. The germline V gene has CDR1 SNHLY and CDR2 FYNNEI. The CDR3 protein is CASSDGTSGESSYEQYF. DNA for the CDR3: TGTGCCAGCAGTGATGGGACTAGCGGGGAAAGCTCCTACGAGCAGTACTTC.

This clonotype appeared many times. V is TRBV3-1 and J is TRBJ1-2; the D is unclear. Trimming took off 0 bases at V and 4 bases at J, with 9 bases between the two ends. Looked up from germline, CDR1 is LGHDT and CDR2 is YNNKEL (reference sequence). The CDR3 extends over 14 amino acids. CDR3 sequence reads: CASSQEVLAYGYTF. CDR3 DNA sequence: TGTGCCAGCAGCCAAGAAGTCCTTGCCTATGGCTACACCTTC.

In its sample, this clonotype was seen many times. The chain has TRBV7-3 and TRBJ2-1, with TRBD2 matching over 7 bases. CDR1 is SGHTA, CDR2 FQGTGA, per germline. Trimming at V came to 1 base and at J to 6 bases, leaving 6 bases not matched to a gene. This CDR3 region has 15 residues. The CDR3 protein is CASSLSHRTSNEQFF. CDR3 DNA sequence: TGTGCCAGCAGCTTAAGCCACCGGACTAGCAATGAGCAGTTCTTC.

This clonotype was picked up a small number of times. This sequence joins TRBV7-3 and TRBJ2-2, with a weak D call TRBD2 (6 bases). The germline gives CDR1 SGHTA, CDR2 FQGTGA. Trimming removed 2 bases from V and 6 bases from J, with 10 bases in between. This CDR3 region has 14 residues. DNA of the CDR3: TGTGCCAGCAGCTTAGAATCGGGGGCCGGGGAGCTGTTTTTT. This translates into CASSLESGAGELFF.